This entry concerns a single T cell receptor beta chain. Repertoires were generated with immunoSEQ multiplex PCR, while TCRdb's copy carries only in-frame clones and drops some. The sample has 72,000 or so clones; 90% to 95% are singletons. CDR3 length equals 11 residues. Germline V gene data show CDR1 as ENHRY and CDR2 as SYGVKD. With 6 bases removed from V and 7 bases from J, the gap between germline ends came to 10 bases. The entry originates in a study of shared T cell receptors in the human thymus. Sequencing was carried out using thymocytes. This receptor was obtained from a human donor. J is TRBJ2-7 and V is TRBV10-3, with no clear D. CDR3: CAIRTTEEQYF. The CDR3 bases are TGTGCCATCAGAACTACAGAGGAGCAGTACTTC.